Here is one T cell receptor (beta chain) with its context. Original processing methods: For nucleated cells, counts were estimated from reference gene primer amplification. TCRdb's copy holds only in-frame clones and misses some; the assay was immunoSEQ multiplex PCR. V, J and clone size reflect that table, while D and trimming were determined from the DNA. Of 250,000 to 300,000 clones in the sample, 80% to 90% are singletons; the top ten hold approximately 11%. From germline, CDR1 is MNHEY and CDR2 SVGAGI. The CDR3 has 14 residues. With 5 bases removed from V and 1 base from J, the gap between germline ends came to 11 bases. This entry belongs to a study of blood T cell repertoires in COVID-19. Overall study context: Acute and convalescent COVID-19 specimens originated in the United States, Italy and Spain. PBMCs, B-cell-depleted T cells, or T cells were the source of the cDNA or gDNA that made up the material.

The rearrangement joins TRBV6-5 to TRBJ2-5; TRBD2 might be the D (6 bases). Material: peripheral blood. The clonotype comes from a woman between 65 and 79 years old with acute or convalescent COVID-19. The CDR3 spells CASSPSGFQETQYF. In DNA, the CDR3 is TGTGCCAGCAGTCCCAGCGGGTTCCAAGAGACCCAGTACTTC.